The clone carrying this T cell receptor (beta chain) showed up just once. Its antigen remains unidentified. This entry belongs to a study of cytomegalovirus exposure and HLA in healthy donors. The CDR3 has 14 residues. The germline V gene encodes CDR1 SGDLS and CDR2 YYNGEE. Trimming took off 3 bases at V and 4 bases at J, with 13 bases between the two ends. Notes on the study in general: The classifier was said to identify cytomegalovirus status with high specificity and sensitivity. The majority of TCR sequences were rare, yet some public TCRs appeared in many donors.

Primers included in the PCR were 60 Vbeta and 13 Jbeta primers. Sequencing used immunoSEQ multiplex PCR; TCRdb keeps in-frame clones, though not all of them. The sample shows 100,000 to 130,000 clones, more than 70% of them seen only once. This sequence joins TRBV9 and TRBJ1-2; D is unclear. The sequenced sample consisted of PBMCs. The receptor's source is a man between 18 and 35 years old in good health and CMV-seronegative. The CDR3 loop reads CASSGAGRIYGYTF. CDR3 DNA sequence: TGTGCCAGCAGCGGCGCCGGGAGAATCTATGGCTACACCTTC. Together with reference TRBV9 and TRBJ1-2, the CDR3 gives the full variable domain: DSGVTQTPKHLITATGQRVTLRCSPRSGDLSVYWYQQSLDQGLQFLIQYYNGEERAKGNILERFSAQQFPDLHSELNLSSLELGDSALYFCASSGAGRIYGYTFGSGTRLTVV.